These T cell receptor beta chains were read from a single sample in a study of blood T cell repertoires in COVID-19. Profiled with immunoSEQ multiplex PCR; TCRdb holds only in-frame clones, not every one. The table lists under 55,000 clones, under 95% of them singletons. The sample taken for sequencing was peripheral blood. Source of these receptors: a human donor in a cohort sampled during active COVID-19. Each CDR3 is given without its conserved first and last residue.

v_gene: TRBV3-1/TRBV3-2; CDR3aa: ASSQGRGGGYEQY
v_gene: TRBV7-2; CDR3aa: ASSSPNQPQH
v_gene: TRBV15; CDR3aa: ATLGTGENNEQF
v_gene: TRBV6-1; CDR3aa: ASSEEKGGGYGYT
v_gene: TRBV29-1; CDR3aa: SVPGTELMNTEAF
v_gene: TRBV5-6; CDR3aa: ASSLGPGNQPQH
v_gene: TRBV29-1; CDR3aa: SVDRGSEAF
v_gene: TRBV9; CDR3aa: ASSEGQFRGYT
v_gene: TRBV5-1; CDR3aa: ASSDGGRSDQPQH
v_gene: TRBV6-6; CDR3aa: ASSYPRASGSNEQF
v_gene: TRBV6-6; CDR3aa: ASSYARDTPYEQY
v_gene: TRBV5-4; CDR3aa: ASSSGQGAPGANVLT
v_gene: TRBV2; CDR3aa: ASSRTDTYNEQF